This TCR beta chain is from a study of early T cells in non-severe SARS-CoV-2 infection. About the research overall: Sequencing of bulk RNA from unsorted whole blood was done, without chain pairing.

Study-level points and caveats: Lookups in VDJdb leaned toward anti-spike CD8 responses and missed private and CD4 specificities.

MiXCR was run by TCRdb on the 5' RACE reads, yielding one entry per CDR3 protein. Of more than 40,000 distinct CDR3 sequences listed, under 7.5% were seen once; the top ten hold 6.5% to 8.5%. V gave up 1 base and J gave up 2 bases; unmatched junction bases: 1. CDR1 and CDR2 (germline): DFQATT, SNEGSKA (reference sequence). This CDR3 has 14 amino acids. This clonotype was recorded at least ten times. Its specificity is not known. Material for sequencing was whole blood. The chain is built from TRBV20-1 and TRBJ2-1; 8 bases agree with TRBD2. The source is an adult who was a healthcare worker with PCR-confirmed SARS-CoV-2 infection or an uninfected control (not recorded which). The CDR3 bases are TGCAGTGCTAGAGGTAGCGGGACCTACAATGAGCAGTTCTTC. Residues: CSARGSGTYNEQFF.